This T cell receptor (beta chain) was sequenced for a study of blood T cell repertoires in COVID-19. The assay was immunoSEQ multiplex PCR, and TCRdb's table has in-frame clones only and misses some. The data contain about 60,000 clones, approximately 80% of them seen just once; the ten biggest clones take up approximately 52%. Sequencing was performed on peripheral blood. The receptor's source is a woman aged 80 or over with acute or convalescent COVID-19.

The CDR3 DNA follows: TGTGCCAGCAATATGTGGGGGGGCGATCAGCCCCAGCATTTT. It codes for CASNMWGGDQPQHF. The chain joins TRBV27 to TRBJ1-5; a weak D match, TRBD1 (6 bases). Germline V gene data show CDR1 as MNHEY and CDR2 as SMNVEV (reference sequence). Trimming shortened V by 7 bases and J by 5 bases, and 15 bases separated the two germline ends. The CDR3 covers 14 residues.